Each of the 30 T cell receptor beta chains below was sequenced from the same sample in a study of cytotoxic CD8 clonotypes in ibrutinib-treated CLL. This table comes from immunoSEQ multiplex PCR, and its TCRdb copy is limited to in-frame clones, with some not included. The sample lists around 70,000 clones, roughly 83% occurring once. This specimen was PBMCs, taken after 24 months of ibrutinib treatment. These receptors were obtained from a human donor with chronic lymphocytic leukemia.

This clone appeared once. Here the CDR3 DNA reads TGCGCCAGCAGGTCCGCTGGTTTCGGACAGGGACTAGCGGGAGACTCCTACGAGCAGTACTTC. Translating it yields CASRSAGFGQGLAGDSYEQYF. The V and J genes are TRBV5-1 and TRBJ2-7, with 14 bases fitting TRBD2. The length of the CDR3 is 21 residues. With V trimmed by 5 bases and J by 0 bases, 19 bases remained unmatched. Per germline, CDR1 SGHRS and CDR2 YFSETQ. Full variable domain (rest looked up from reference TRBV5-1 and TRBJ2-7): KAGVTQTPRYLIKTRGQQVTLSCSPISGHRSVSWYQQTPGQGLQFLFEYFSETQRNKGNFPGRFSGRQFSNSRSEMNVSTLELGDSALYLCASRSAGFGQGLAGDSYEQYFGPGTRLTVT.

This clone occurred once. This chain connects TRBV4-1 to TRBJ2-7, with no clear D. V shed 1 base and J shed 5 bases, with 21 bases lying between them. Germline V gene data show CDR1 as MGHRA and CDR2 as YSYEKL. The CDR3 consists of 17 residues. The CDR3 DNA follows: TGCGCCAGCAGCCAAGGACCGATCGGGCTACGACCCCACGAGCAGTACTTC. Its protein is CASSQGPIGLRPHEQYF.

V and J are TRBV6-5 and TRBJ2-1, with TRBD2 identical over 12 bases. The CDR3 runs 16 residues. V dropped 4 bases and J dropped 8; count of bases not matched to a gene: 9. Germline V gene lookup returns CDR1 MNHEY and CDR2 SVGAGI. DNA for the CDR3: TGTGCCAGCAGTTTCCTTCTAGCGGGAGGGCCCCATGAGCAGTTCTTC. Its protein product is CASSFLLAGGPHEQFF.

This chain joins TRBV10-1 and TRBJ2-3; 13 bases map to TRBD2. From germline, CDR1 is WNHNN and CDR2 SYGVQD (reference sequence). This CDR3 spans 15 amino acids. V dropped 5 bases and J dropped 3; count of bases not matched to a gene: 2. In DNA form, the CDR3 reads TGCGCCAGCAGTAGGACTAGCGGGAGTACAGATACGCAGTATTTT. Residues: CASSRTSGSTDTQYF.

The V call is TRBV4-2, the J call TRBJ2-2, with TRBD1 matching over 8 bases. The germline V gene has CDR1 LGHNA and CDR2 YNFKEQ. Trimming removed 1 base from V and 8 bases from J; junction bases left unmatched: 9. CDR3 length equals 16 residues. The CDR3 sequence: CASSQVTGQEIGELFF. The CDR3, as DNA: TGTGCCAGCAGCCAAGTAACGGGACAGGAGATAGGGGAGCTGTTTTTT.

This sequence joins TRBV15 and TRBJ2-5; D ambiguous. The V end lost 0 bases, the J end lost 4 bases, and 6 bases lay between the germline ends. The CDR3 sequence is 13 residues long. CDR1 and CDR2 (germline): LNHNV, YYDKDF (reference sequence). The CDR3 coding sequence is TGTGCCACCAGCAGAGATCACGGAGAGACCCAGTACTTC. It is translated as CATSRDHGETQYF.

The CDR3 is CASSYSGNMGQPQHF. The CDR3 DNA reads TGTGCCAGCAGTTACTCGGGGAATATGGGTCAGCCCCAGCATTTT. V and J are TRBV6-5 and TRBJ1-5; D call uncertain. This CDR3 comprises 15 residues. V was trimmed by 0 bases and J by 6 bases, leaving 12 bases between them. Germline lookup yields CDR1 MNHEY and CDR2 SVGAGI.

The chain uses TRBV4-1 and TRBJ1-4, with D maybe TRBD1 (6 bases). Germline V gene lookup returns CDR1 MGHRA and CDR2 YSYEKL. The V end lost 4 bases, the J end lost 0 bases, and 12 bases lay between the germline ends. The CDR3 runs to 16 residues. The CDR3 loop reads CASSPTGFATNEKLFF. The CDR3 bases are TGCGCCAGCAGCCCGACAGGATTTGCAACTAATGAAAAACTGTTTTTT.

The CDR3 reads CASSPGPDTDTQYF. The DNA for the CDR3 is TGTGCCAGCTCACCCGGGCCAGACACAGATACGCAGTATTTT. The rearrangement links TRBV18 to TRBJ2-3; D is ambiguous. This CDR3 is 14 amino acids long. The ends were cut back, 3 bases at V and 2 bases at J, with 9 bases in the middle. Germline CDR1 KGHSH, CDR2 LQKENI. The whole variable domain, filled in from reference TRBV18 and TRBJ2-3, reads NAGVMQNPRHLVRRRGQEARLRCSPMKGHSHVYWYRQLPEEGLKFMVYLQKENIIDESGMPKERFSAEFPKEGPSILRIQQVVRGDSAAYFCASSPGPDTDTQYFGPGTRLTVL.

The sample holds a few counts of this clone. This chain joins TRBV30 and TRBJ2-2; perhaps TRBD1 as D (5 bases). This CDR3 comprises 17 residues. Deletions cut 0 bases from V and 0 bases from J, with 14 bases between. CDR1 is GTSNPN, CDR2 SVGIG, per germline (reference sequence). CDR3: CAWSVWGWQPNTGELFF. The CDR3 nucleotides are TGTGCCTGGAGTGTCTGGGGCTGGCAGCCGAACACCGGGGAGCTGTTTTTT. Full variable domain (missing parts from reference TRBV30 and TRBJ2-2): SQTIHQWPATLVQPVGSPLSLECTVEGTSNPNLYWYRQAAGRGLQLLFYSVGIGQISSEVPQNLSASRPQDRQFILSSKKLLLSDSGFYLCAWSVWGWQPNTGELFFGEGSRLTVL.

The rearrangement uses TRBV7-3 and TRBJ2-1; D ambiguous. Trimming took off 0 bases at V and 0 bases at J, with 3 bases between the two ends. CDR3 length: 14 amino acids. CDR1 is SGHTA and CDR2 is FQGTGA in the germline V gene. CDR3 region: CASSLTYSYNEQFF. The CDR3 region has the DNA TGTGCCAGCAGCTTAACTTACTCCTACAATGAGCAGTTCTTC.

This chain joins TRBV7-3 and TRBJ2-3; weak D call: TRBD1 (5 bases). The germline V and J ends were trimmed by 2 bases and 4 bases, with 16 bases remaining between them. The CDR3 runs to 16 residues. Germline V lookup: CDR1 SGHTA, CDR2 FQGTGA. The CDR3 DNA follows: TGTGCCAGCAGCTTATCAGTCCCCTGGGGCCCAGATACGCAGTATTTT. Protein product: CASSLSVPWGPDTQYF.

This clone occurred once. The V call is TRBV6-1, the J call TRBJ2-3; D not resolved. Trimming removed 6 bases at V and 6 bases at J, with 10 bases between. CDR1 and CDR2 from the germline V gene are MNHNS and SASEGT. The CDR3 length is 12 residues. CDR3 in amino acids: CASSRTGDTQYF. CDR3 DNA sequence: TGTGCCAGCAGCCGAACCGGGGATACGCAGTATTTT.

DNA of the CDR3: TGTGCCAGCAGATCAAGCTCCTACAATGAGCAGTTCTTC. Residues: CASRSSSYNEQFF. The rearrangement joins TRBV28 to TRBJ2-1; D gene uncertain. The CDR3 has 13 amino acids. V dropped 6 bases and J dropped 0 bases, with 6 bases sitting between them. Germline CDR1 reads MDHEN; CDR2 reads SYDVKM. Using reference TRBV28 and TRBJ2-1 for the parts outside the CDR3, the full variable domain is DVKVTQSSRYLVKRTGEKVFLECVQDMDHENMFWYRQDPGLGLRLIYFSYDVKMKEKGDIPEGYSVSREKKERFSLILESASTNQTSMYLCASRSSSYNEQFFGPGTRLTVL.

The chain has TRBV7-3 and TRBJ2-3, with 7 bases that match TRBD2. This CDR3 is 16 amino acids long. V was clipped by 2 bases and J by 0 bases; unmatched bases: 5. CDR1 is SGHTA, CDR2 FQGTGA, per germline. The CDR3 nucleotides read TGTGCCAGCAGCTTACTCGGGGGAGGGAGCACAGATACGCAGTATTTT. Translation gives CASSLLGGGSTDTQYF.

The chain carries TRBV4-1 and TRBJ2-6; 9 nucleotides agree with TRBD1. V lost 2 bases to trimming and J lost 0 bases; unmatched junction nucleotides: 11. The CDR3 length is 20 residues. Per germline, CDR1 MGHRA and CDR2 YSYEKL. CDR3 nucleotides: TGCGCCAGCAGCCAAACCCCAGCGACAGGGGGAGGCTCTGGGGCCAACGTCCTGACTTTC. Translated: CASSQTPATGGGSGANVLTF.

The CDR3 region has the DNA TGTGCCATCAGTGAGTCTCGTGGGCCGGGGTACAATGAGCAGTTCTTC. This sequence encodes CAISESRGPGYNEQFF. The V and J genes are TRBV10-3 and TRBJ2-1; weak D call: TRBD2 (5 bases). V was pared by 0 bases and J by 4 bases, with 13 bases between. This CDR3 has 16 residues. Germline CDR1 reads ENHRY; CDR2 reads SYGVKD.

V usage is TRBV7-3 and J usage is TRBJ2-7; 8 bases match TRBD1. J gave up 4 bases and V 2 bases, and 4 bases lay outside the gene matches. CDR1 SGHTA and CDR2 FQGTGA come from the germline V gene. This CDR3 region has 14 residues. DNA of the CDR3: TGTGCCAGCAGCTTAGACAGGGGAGGTTACGAGCAGTACTTC. This codes for CASSLDRGGYEQYF.

This clone was observed a few times. The chain couples TRBV27 to TRBJ2-2, with D tentatively TRBD2 (6 bases). CDR3 size: 15 residues. Trimming took off 0 bases at V and 6 bases at J, with 11 bases between the two ends. Germline lookup yields CDR1 MNHEY and CDR2 SMNVEV (reference sequence). The CDR3 DNA sequence: TGTGCCAGCAGTTTATCTATGGGGGGAGCCGGGGAGCTGTTTTTT. It is translated as CASSLSMGGAGELFF.

The chain carries TRBV7-2 and TRBJ2-5; possibly TRBD2 for D (5 bases). The CDR3 is 15 amino acids. V lost 7 bases and J lost 2, with 17 bases in between. Per the germline V gene, CDR1 is SGHTA and CDR2 is FQGNSA. The DNA for the CDR3 is TGTGCCAGCACCGCCCTTGGAGAGCGGCAAGAGACCCAGTACTTC. It yields the protein CASTALGERQETQYF.

The chain uses TRBV19 and TRBJ2-3; TRBD2 matches 13 bases. This CDR3 has 16 amino acids. Germline CDR1 reads LNHDA; CDR2 reads SQIVND (reference sequence). V dropped 6 bases and J dropped 2; count of bases not matched to a gene: 5. The CDR3 protein is CASSLLAGGITDTQYF. CDR3 sequence (DNA): TGTGCCAGTAGCTTACTAGCGGGAGGGATCACAGATACGCAGTATTTT.

The V gene is TRBV7-9, the J gene TRBJ2-7, with TRBD2 identical over 12 bases. Germline CDR1 reads SEHNR; CDR2 reads FQNEAQ (reference sequence). The CDR3 extends over 15 amino acids. J gave up 3 bases and V 5 bases, and 5 bases lay outside the gene matches. For the CDR3, the DNA is TGTGCCAGCAGCCTGAGGACTAGCGGGATCTACGAGCAGTACTTC. This gives the protein CASSLRTSGIYEQYF. The complete variable domain, with remaining parts taken from reference TRBV7-9 and TRBJ2-7, reads DTGVSQNPRHKITKRGQNVTFRCDPISEHNRLYWYRQTLGQGPEFLTYFQNEAQLEKSRLLSDRFSAERPKGSFSTLEIQRTEQGDSAMYLCASSLRTSGIYEQYFGPGTRLTVT.

In its sample, this clone was seen a few times. The J gene is TRBJ2-1, the V gene TRBV6-5, with D maybe TRBD2 (5 bases). CDR1 is MNHEY and CDR2 is SVGAGI in the germline V gene. The CDR3 totals 15 residues. Between the trimmed V and J ends, which lost 6 bases and 7 bases, there was a span of 19 bases. The CDR3 DNA sequence: TGTGCCAGCAGCCGATTGGGAGAGTCTGGAAATGAGCAGTTCTTC. It yields the protein CASSRLGESGNEQFF.

Many counts were recorded for this clone. The genes are TRBV6-6 and TRBJ1-1, with D tentatively TRBD1 (5 bases). Trimming took off 8 bases at V and 3 bases at J, with 16 bases between the two ends. The CDR3 is 14 residues long. Germline values: CDR1 MNHNY, CDR2 SVGAGI (reference sequence). DNA of the CDR3: TGTGCCAGCGGCCGAAGGGGCGCTGACACTGAAGCTTTCTTT. It codes for CASGRRGADTEAFF.

The genes are TRBV5-1 and TRBJ1-3, with 8 bases aligning to TRBD1. The germline CDR1 and CDR2 sequences are SGHRS and YFSETQ. V gave up 4 bases and J gave up 0 bases; unmatched junction bases: 12. The CDR3 runs to 18 residues. CDR3 in DNA: TGCGCCAGCAGCCGTGAGCCGGGACAGGCTGCCTCTGGAAACACCATATATTTT. Residues: CASSREPGQAASGNTIYF.

The chain carries TRBV7-6 and TRBJ2-1, with TRBD2 matching 8 bases. CDR3 size: 16 residues. Germline V gene lookup returns CDR1 SGHVS and CDR2 FNYEAQ. Trimming took 5 bases from V and 7 from J; bases not matched to a gene: 13. CDR3 nucleotides: TGTGCCAGCAGCCCCACCGGCGATAGCGGGACTAATGAGCAGTTCTTC. It specifies CASSPTGDSGTNEQFF.

This clone turned up a few times. The rearrangement uses TRBV29-1 and TRBJ2-7, with D perhaps matching TRBD2 (6 bases). This CDR3 is 12 amino acids long. Trimming shortened V by 3 bases and J by 9 bases, and 15 bases separated the two germline ends. Looked up from germline, CDR1 is SQVTM and CDR2 is ANQGSEA. The CDR3 coding sequence is TGCAGCGTTGAGGAGGGTCGGGCGGTGCAGTACTTC. Its protein product is CSVEEGRAVQYF.

The chain carries TRBV13 and TRBJ2-7; D tentatively fits TRBD1 or TRBD2 (6 bases each). Trimming stripped 5 bases from V and 1 base from J, with 12 bases between. Germline assignment: CDR1 PRHDT and CDR2 FYEKMQ (reference sequence). This CDR3 has 14 residues. This CDR3 is CASSARGVSYEQYF. The CDR3 bases are TGTGCCAGCAGCGCGAGGGGGGTTTCCTACGAGCAGTACTTC.

The V call is TRBV30, the J call TRBJ1-1; no clear D. Germline lookup yields CDR1 GTSNPN and CDR2 SVGIG (reference sequence). Trimming pared 2 bases from V and 14 bases from J, leaving 18 bases between. This CDR3 is built from 12 residues. CDR3 region: CAWSPDLHPKFF. In DNA form, the CDR3 reads TGTGCCTGGAGTCCGGACCTGCACCCTAAGTTCTTT.

The V gene is TRBV19, the J gene TRBJ2-1; TRBD1 agrees at 10 bases. The length of the CDR3 is 15 residues. After removal of 7 bases from V and 4 bases from J, the junction contained 7 bases not matched to a gene. Germline CDR1 reads LNHDA; CDR2 reads SQIVND (reference sequence). Written as DNA, the CDR3 is TGTGCCAGTAAGACGGACAGGGGGTCATACAATGAGCAGTTCTTC. This translates into CASKTDRGSYNEQFF.